This T cell receptor (beta chain) was documented in a study of T-cell reconstitution after alpha-beta-depleted transplantation in children. Study outcomes and limitations: The origin of alpha-beta T cells about two months after transplant was reportedly several hundred expanded graft clones. From newly produced T cells came most of the T-cell counts and diversity one year after transplant.

Preparation of the TCRbeta library involved a method that used unique molecular identifiers. TCRdb reprocessed the PCR reads with MiXCR, giving one entry per CDR3 protein. The sample shows approximately 31,000 distinct CDR3 sequences, under 8% of them seen only once. V was clipped by 0 bases and J by 3 bases; unmatched bases: 3. Germline CDR1 reads LGHDT; CDR2 reads YNNKEL (reference sequence). There are 15 residues in the CDR3. This clonotype has ten or more counts. What it recognizes is unknown. The receptor was isolated from a child under two years old who had a stem cell transplant for acute myeloid leukemia, so the T cells may come from the graft donor. The chain combines TRBV3-1 with TRBJ2-3; 7 bases are a match to TRBD2. Sequenced here: peripheral blood, sampled 60 days after TCRalphabeta/CD19-depleted stem cell transplant. CDR3 DNA sequence: TGTGCCAGCAGCCAAGATTGGGGGGGAACAGATACGCAGTATTTT. Encoded protein: CASSQDWGGTDTQYF.